This TCR beta chain comes out of a study of blood T cell repertoires in COVID-19. The CDR3 extends over 15 amino acids. V lost 7 bases, J lost 1 base, and 10 bases stayed unmatched. The V gene's germline CDR1 is SQVTM and CDR2 ANQGSEA. Two consecutive negative NP/OP PCR tests, clearance, or resolved symptoms defined Cohort 3 recovery. Produced via immunoSEQ multiplex PCR; TCRdb's table is partial and in-frame only. Of 180,000 or so clones listed, roughly 82% were seen once; the top ten hold approximately 10%. Sequences were obtained from PBMCs or T cells enriched from blood (not recorded which). This sequence was found in a man aged 45-65 years who had recovered from COVID-19. The chain uses TRBV29-1 and TRBJ2-4; TRBD1 matches 7 bases. The CDR3 here is CSAEPTGIAKNIQYF. CDR3 sequence (DNA): TGCAGCGCCGAACCGACAGGGATTGCCAAAAACATTCAGTACTTC.